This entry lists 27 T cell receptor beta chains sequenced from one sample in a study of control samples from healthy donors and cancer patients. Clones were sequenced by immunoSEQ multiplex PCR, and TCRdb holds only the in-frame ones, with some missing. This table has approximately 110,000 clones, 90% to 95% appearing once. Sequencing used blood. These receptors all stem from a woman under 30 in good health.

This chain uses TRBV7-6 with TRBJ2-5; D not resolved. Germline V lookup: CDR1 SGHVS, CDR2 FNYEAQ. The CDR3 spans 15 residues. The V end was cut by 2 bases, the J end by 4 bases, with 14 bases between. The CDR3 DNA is TGTGCCAGCAGCTTACTGCCCGCCTCGGTAGAGACCCAGTACTTC. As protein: CASSLLPASVETQYF.

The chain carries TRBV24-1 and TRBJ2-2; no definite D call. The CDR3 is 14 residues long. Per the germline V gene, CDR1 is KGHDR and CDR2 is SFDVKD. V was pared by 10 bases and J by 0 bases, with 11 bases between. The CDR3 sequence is CATAMGTNTGELFF. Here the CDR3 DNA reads TGTGCCACAGCGATGGGCACGAACACCGGGGAGCTGTTTTTT.

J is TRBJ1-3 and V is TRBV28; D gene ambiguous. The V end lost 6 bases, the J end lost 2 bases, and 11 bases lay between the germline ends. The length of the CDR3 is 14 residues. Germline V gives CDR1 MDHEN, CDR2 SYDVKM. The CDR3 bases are TGTGCCAGCAGCCCCTTTGGGGCTGGAAACACCATATATTTT. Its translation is CASSPFGAGNTIYF.

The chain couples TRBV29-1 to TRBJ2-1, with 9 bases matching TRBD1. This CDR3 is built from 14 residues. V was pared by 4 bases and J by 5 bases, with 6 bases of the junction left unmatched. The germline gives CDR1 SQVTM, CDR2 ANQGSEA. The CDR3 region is CSVGGRQGDNEQFF. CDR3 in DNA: TGCAGCGTTGGAGGGAGACAGGGGGACAATGAGCAGTTCTTC.

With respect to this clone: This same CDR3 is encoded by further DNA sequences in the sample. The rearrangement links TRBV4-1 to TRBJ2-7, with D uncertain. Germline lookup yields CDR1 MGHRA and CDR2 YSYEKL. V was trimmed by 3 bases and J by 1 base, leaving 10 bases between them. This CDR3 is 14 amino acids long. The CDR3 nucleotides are TGCGCCAGCAGCCAGGCAGAGACATCCTACGAGCAGTACTTC. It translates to CASSQAETSYEQYF.

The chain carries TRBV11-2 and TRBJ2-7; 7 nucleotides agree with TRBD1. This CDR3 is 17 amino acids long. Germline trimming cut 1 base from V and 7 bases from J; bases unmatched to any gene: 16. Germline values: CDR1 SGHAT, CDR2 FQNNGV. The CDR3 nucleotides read TGTGCCAGCAGCTTAGTTCGCGGACAGGCCTACCCTCAGGAGCAGTACTTC. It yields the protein CASSLVRGQAYPQEQYF.

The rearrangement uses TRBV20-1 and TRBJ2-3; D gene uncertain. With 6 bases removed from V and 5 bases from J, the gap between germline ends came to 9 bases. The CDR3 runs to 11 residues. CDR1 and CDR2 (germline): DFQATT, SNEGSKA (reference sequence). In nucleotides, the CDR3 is TGCAGTGCGACGTCGGGAGATACGCAGTATTTT. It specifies CSATSGDTQYF.

The DNA for the CDR3 is TGCAGCGCAGCCCCCACAACAGGGGGACAAGAGACCCAGTACTTC. This encodes CSAAPTTGGQETQYF. The V and J genes are TRBV29-1 and TRBJ2-5; 8 bases map to TRBD1. The V and J ends lost 7 bases and 2 bases, in that order; junction bases with no gene match: 12. Germline assignment: CDR1 SQVTM and CDR2 ANQGSEA. The CDR3 is 15 amino acids.

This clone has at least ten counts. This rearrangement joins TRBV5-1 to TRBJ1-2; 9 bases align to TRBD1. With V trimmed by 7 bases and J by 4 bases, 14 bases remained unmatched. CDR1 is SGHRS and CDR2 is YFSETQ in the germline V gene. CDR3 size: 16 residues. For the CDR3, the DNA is TGCGCCAGCGCTAATTCACAGGGGGCGTTCACCTATGGCTACACCTTC. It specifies CASANSQGAFTYGYTF.

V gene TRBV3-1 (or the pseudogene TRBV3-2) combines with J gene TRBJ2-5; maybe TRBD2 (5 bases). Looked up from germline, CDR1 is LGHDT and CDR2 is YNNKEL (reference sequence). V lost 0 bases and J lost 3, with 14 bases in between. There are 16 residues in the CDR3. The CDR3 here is CASSQDMRLWEETQYF. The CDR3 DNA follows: TGTGCCAGCAGCCAAGATATGCGACTATGGGAAGAGACCCAGTACTTC.

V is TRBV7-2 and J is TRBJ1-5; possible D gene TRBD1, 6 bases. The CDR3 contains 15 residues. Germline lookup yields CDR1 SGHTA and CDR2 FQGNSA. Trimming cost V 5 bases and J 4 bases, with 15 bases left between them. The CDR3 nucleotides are TGTGCCAGCAGCGCTCGTGGGGGCGGGAATCAGCCCCAGCATTTT. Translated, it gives CASSARGGGNQPQHF.

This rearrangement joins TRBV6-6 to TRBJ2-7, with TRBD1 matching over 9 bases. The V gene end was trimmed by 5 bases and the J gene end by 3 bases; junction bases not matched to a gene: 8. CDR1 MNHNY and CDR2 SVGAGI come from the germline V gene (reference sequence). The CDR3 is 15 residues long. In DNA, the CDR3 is TGTGCCAGCAGTCCACCGGGACAGGGAGTCTACGAGCAGTACTTC. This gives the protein CASSPPGQGVYEQYF.

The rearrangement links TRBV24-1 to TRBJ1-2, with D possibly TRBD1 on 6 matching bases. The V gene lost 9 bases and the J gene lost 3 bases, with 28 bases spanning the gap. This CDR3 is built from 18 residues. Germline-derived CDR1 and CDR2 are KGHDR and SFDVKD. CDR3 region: CATRGGRGTRSLHYGYTF. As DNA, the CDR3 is TGTGCCACCCGTGGGGGCCGGGGGACGAGGTCTTTGCACTATGGCTACACCTTC.

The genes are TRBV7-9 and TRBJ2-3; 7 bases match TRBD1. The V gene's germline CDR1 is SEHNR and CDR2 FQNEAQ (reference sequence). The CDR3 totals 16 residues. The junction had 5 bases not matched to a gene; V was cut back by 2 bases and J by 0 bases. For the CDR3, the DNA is TGTGCCAGCAGCTTATCCCAGGGGGTTAGCACAGATACGCAGTATTTT. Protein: CASSLSQGVSTDTQYF.

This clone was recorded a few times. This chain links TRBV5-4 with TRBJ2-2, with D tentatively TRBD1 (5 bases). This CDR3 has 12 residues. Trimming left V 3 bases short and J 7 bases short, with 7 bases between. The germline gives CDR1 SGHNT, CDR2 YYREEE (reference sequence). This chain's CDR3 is CASSSDSGELFF. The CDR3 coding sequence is TGTGCCAGCAGCTCTGACAGCGGGGAGCTGTTTTTT.

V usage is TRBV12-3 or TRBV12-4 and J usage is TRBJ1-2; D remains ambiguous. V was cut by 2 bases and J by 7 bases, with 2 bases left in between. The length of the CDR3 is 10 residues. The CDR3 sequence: CASSLSGYTF. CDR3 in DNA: TGTGCCAGCAGTTTAAGTGGCTACACCTTC.

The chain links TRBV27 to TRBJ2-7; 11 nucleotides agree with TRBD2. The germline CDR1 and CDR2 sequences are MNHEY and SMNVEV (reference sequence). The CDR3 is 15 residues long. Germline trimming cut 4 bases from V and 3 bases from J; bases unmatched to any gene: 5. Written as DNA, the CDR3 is TGTGCCAGCAGTTCGACTAGCGGGGCTATCTACGAGCAGTACTTC. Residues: CASSSTSGAIYEQYF.

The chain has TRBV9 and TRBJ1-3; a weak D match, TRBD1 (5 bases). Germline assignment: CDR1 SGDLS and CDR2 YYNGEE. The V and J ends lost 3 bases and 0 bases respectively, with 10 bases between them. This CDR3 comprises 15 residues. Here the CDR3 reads CASSENGASGNTIYF. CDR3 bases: TGTGCCAGCAGCGAAAATGGGGCCTCTGGAAACACCATATATTTT.

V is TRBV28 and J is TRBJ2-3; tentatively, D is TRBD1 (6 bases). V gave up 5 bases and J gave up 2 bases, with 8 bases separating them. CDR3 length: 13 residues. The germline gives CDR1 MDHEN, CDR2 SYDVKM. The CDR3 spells CASSQGFTDTQYF. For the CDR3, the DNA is TGTGCCAGCAGTCAGGGGTTCACAGATACGCAGTATTTT. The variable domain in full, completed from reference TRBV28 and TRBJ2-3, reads DVKVTQSSRYLVKRTGEKVFLECVQDMDHENMFWYRQDPGLGLRLIYFSYDVKMKEKGDIPEGYSVSREKKERFSLILESASTNQTSMYLCASSQGFTDTQYFGPGTRLTVL.

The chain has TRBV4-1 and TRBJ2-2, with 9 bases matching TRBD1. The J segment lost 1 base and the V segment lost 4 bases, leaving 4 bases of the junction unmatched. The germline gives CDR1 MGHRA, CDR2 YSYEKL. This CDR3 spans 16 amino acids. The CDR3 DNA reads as TGCGCCAGCAGCCCCGGACAGGGGCGGAACACCGGGGAGCTGTTTTTT. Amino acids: CASSPGQGRNTGELFF.

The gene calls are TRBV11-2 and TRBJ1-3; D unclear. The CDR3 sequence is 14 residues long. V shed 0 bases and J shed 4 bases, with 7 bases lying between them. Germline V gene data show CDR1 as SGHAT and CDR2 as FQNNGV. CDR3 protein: CASSLEVGGNTIYF. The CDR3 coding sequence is TGTGCCAGCAGCTTAGAGGTGGGGGGAAACACCATATATTTT.

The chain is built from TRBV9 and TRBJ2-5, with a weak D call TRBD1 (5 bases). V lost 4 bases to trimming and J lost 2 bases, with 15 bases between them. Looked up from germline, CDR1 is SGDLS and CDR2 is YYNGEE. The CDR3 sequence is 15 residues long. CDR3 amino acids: CASSYRGTTQETQYF. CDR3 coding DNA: TGTGCCAGCAGCTATAGGGGAACTACGCAAGAGACCCAGTACTTC.

The CDR3 loop is CASSKAWGLVNTGELFF. The CDR3 DNA reads as TGTGCCAGCAGCAAAGCGTGGGGACTAGTAAACACCGGGGAGCTGTTTTTT. V is TRBV21-1 and J is TRBJ2-2; the D segment call TRBD2 is taken from the table without a DNA check. TRBV21-1 is a listed pseudogene. CDR3 size: 17 residues.

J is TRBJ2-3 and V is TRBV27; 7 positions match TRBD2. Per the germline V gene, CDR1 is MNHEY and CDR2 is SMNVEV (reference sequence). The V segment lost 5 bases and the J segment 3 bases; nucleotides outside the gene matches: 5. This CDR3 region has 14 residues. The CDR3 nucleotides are TGTGCCAGCAGTCTATTCGGGGGGACAGATACGCAGTATTTT. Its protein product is CASSLFGGTDTQYF.

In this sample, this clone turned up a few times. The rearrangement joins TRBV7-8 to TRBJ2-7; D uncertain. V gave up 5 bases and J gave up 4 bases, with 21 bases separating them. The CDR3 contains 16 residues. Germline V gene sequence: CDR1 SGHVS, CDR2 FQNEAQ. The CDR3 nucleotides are TGTGCCAGCAGCCGTATGACACAAAACCCAATTTACGAGCAGTACTTC. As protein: CASSRMTQNPIYEQYF.

The CDR3 DNA sequence: TGTGCCAGTAGTAGAAGGGTCCTCTATGGCTACACCTTC. Its translation is CASSRRVLYGYTF. The V call is TRBV19, the J call TRBJ1-2, with D unresolved. V was shortened by 4 bases and J by 4 bases, with 10 bases between the two germline ends. This CDR3 has 13 residues. Germline V gene data show CDR1 as LNHDA and CDR2 as SQIVND (reference sequence).

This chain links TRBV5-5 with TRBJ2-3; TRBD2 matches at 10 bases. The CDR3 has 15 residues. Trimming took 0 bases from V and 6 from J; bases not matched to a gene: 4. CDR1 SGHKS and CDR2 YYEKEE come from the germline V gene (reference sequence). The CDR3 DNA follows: TGTGCCAGCAGCTTGGTGACTAGCGGGCGGGATACGCAGTATTTT. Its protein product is CASSLVTSGRDTQYF.